These 9 T cell receptor beta chains came from one sample sequenced in a study of Ad26.COV2.S vaccination and SARS-CoV-2 variants (dated by TCRdb to the early 2020s). The library came from the immunoSEQ multiplex PCR assay. Held by TCRdb, this immuneACCESS table contains in-frame sequences only and omits some clones. Under half of the omission traces to an unresolved V gene where checked; the cause of the rest is unknown. The sample table holds 250,000 or so clones, of which approximately 88% were seen once. The leading ten clones occupy roughly 3% of the sample. The treatment or condition label corresponds to: 15 to 20 received Ad26.COV2.S at low or high dose, single or two shots; 5 received placebo; per-sample allocation not given. For vaccine and placebo recipients, repertoires were sequenced using samples collected on day 63 after the first injection. Sequenced here: peripheral blood, sampled in a trial of Ad26.COV2.S vaccine versus placebo. Source of these receptors: a person between 18 and 59 years old who received the Ad26.COV2.S COVID-19 vaccine or a placebo.

The rearrangement links TRBV4-2 to TRBJ1-1, with 9 positions matching TRBD1. CDR3 length: 14 amino acids. Germline assignment: CDR1 LGHNA and CDR2 YNFKEQ. The ends lost 4 bases at V and 6 bases at J; junction bases unmatched: 6. DNA of the CDR3: TGTGCCAGCAGCCCTAGACAGGGGGACGCTGAAGCTTTCTTT. Protein product: CASSPRQGDAEAFF.

The chain couples TRBV2 to TRBJ1-3; D uncertain. This CDR3 has 13 residues. The V gene's germline CDR1 is SNHLY and CDR2 FYNNEI. V was shortened by 4 bases and J by 0 bases, with 4 bases between the two germline ends. As DNA, the CDR3 is TGTGCCAGCAGTGCGTTCTCTGGAAACACCATATATTTT. This gives the protein CASSAFSGNTIYF.

This clone appeared a single time. This chain connects TRBV10-3 to TRBJ2-2; D gene ambiguous. The V gene lost 4 bases and the J gene lost 5 bases, with 8 bases spanning the gap. The CDR3 consists of 13 residues. CDR1 is ENHRY and CDR2 is SYGVKD in the germline V gene. The CDR3 region is CAISVAVTGELFF. The CDR3 DNA follows: TGTGCCATCAGTGTCGCAGTTACCGGGGAGCTGTTTTTT.

The chain carries TRBV6-5 and TRBJ2-7; 7 bases align to TRBD1. The CDR3 is made up of 13 amino acids. Germline V lookup: CDR1 MNHEY, CDR2 SVGAGI. J was trimmed by 6 bases and V by 1 base; bases with no gene match: 3. The CDR3 is CASSYYRGSEQYV. CDR3 coding DNA: TGTGCCAGCAGTTACTACAGGGGTAGCGAGCAGTACGTC.

This clone occurred once. V gene TRBV12-3 or TRBV12-4 combines with J gene TRBJ1-2; 7 bases align to TRBD1. V lost 6 bases to trimming and J lost 10 bases; unmatched junction nucleotides: 11. The length of the CDR3 is 13 residues. The CDR3 sequence: CASRFGTVSDYTF. The CDR3 nucleotides read TGTGCCAGCAGATTCGGGACAGTGAGCGACTACACCTTC.

The chain is built from TRBV20-1 and TRBJ1-5; no clear D gene. The V gene lost 3 bases and the J gene lost 0 bases, with 18 bases spanning the gap. Germline assignment: CDR1 DFQATT and CDR2 SNEGSKA (reference sequence). This CDR3 has 17 amino acids. The CDR3 DNA follows: TGCAGTGCTAGTTCTACTTGGTCGAGGGATAGCAATCAGCCCCAGCATTTT. Its protein is CSASSTWSRDSNQPQHF.

This chain links TRBV29-1 with TRBJ1-2; a possible D gene is TRBD1 (6 bases). Germline V gene lookup returns CDR1 SQVTM and CDR2 ANQGSEA. The CDR3 is 13 residues long. V shed 4 bases and J shed 5 bases, with 14 bases lying between them. The CDR3 region is CSVVGGTVYGYTF. In DNA form, the CDR3 reads TGCAGCGTTGTAGGGGGGACGGTTTATGGCTACACCTTC.

This rearrangement joins TRBV29-1 to TRBJ1-4; 9 nucleotides align to TRBD1. Germline V gene lookup returns CDR1 SQVTM and CDR2 ANQGSEA. The CDR3 is 13 residues long. Unmatched junction bases numbered 4, after V lost 4 bases and J lost 7 bases. CDR3 DNA: TGCAGCGTTGGGGGGACAGGGAGTGAAAAACTGTTTTTT. It translates to CSVGGTGSEKLFF. Filled out from reference TRBV29-1 and TRBJ1-4, the complete variable domain reads SAVISQKPSRDICQRGTSLTIQCQVDSQVTMMFWYRQQPGQSLTLIATANQGSEATYESGFVIDKFPISRPNLTFSTLTVSNMSPEDSSIYLCSVGGTGSEKLFFGSGTQLSVL.

This chain connects TRBV6-2 or TRBV6-3 to TRBJ1-2; TRBD1 might be the D (5 bases). The CDR3 spans 13 residues. The V gene lost 5 bases and the J gene lost 4 bases, with 11 bases spanning the gap. The germline gives CDR1 MNHEY, CDR2 SVGEGT. CDR3 coding DNA: TGTGCCAGCAGTCAAAACGGGGGCTATGGCTACACCTTC. Protein sequence: CASSQNGGYGYTF.